This TCR beta chain is drawn from a study of T-cell reconstitution after alpha-beta-depleted transplantation in children. Study results and caveats: About two months after transplant, alpha-beta T cells reportedly came from several hundred expanded graft clones. Surviving recipient T cells and thymic progenitors underlay high day-60 TCRbeta diversity in some patients. Diversity and T-cell counts at one year after transplant derived mostly from new T cells.

Comment on this clonotype: The antigen remains unidentified.

Germline CDR1 and CDR2: WSHSY and SAAADI. The junction had 9 bases not matched to a gene; V was cut back by 4 bases and J by 5 bases. CDR3 size: 17 residues. TCRbeta library construction was performed incorporating unique molecular identifiers. TCRdb fed the PCR reads into MiXCR, producing one record per CDR3 protein. The table shows hundreds of thousands of distinct CDR3 sequences, with about an eighth occurring only once. The sequencing here drew on PBMCs, mostly from graft donor cells, taken 360 days after TCRalphabeta/CD19-depleted stem cell transplant. This TCR derives from a male patient aged 5 to 17 who had a stem cell transplant for acute myeloid leukemia, so the T cells may come from the graft donor. V gene TRBV10-2 combines with J gene TRBJ2-2; 11 bases are shared with TRBD2. Here the CDR3 DNA reads TGCGCCAGCAGTGGTAGCGGGAGGGCCATGAGGACCGGGGAGCTGTTTTTT. As protein: CASSGSGRAMRTGELFF.